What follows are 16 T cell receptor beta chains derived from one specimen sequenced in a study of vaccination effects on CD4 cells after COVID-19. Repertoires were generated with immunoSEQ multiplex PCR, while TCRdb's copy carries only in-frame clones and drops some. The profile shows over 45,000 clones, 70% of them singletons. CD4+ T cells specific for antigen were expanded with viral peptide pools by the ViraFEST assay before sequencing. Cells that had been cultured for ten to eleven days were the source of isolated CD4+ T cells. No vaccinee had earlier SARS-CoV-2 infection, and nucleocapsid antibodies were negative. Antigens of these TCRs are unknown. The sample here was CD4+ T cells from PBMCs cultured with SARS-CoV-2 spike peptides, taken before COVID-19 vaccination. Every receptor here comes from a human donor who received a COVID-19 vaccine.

Here the CDR3 DNA reads TGTGCCTCCCACCGGGGTTTACCAGGCAGGGGGTATGGCTACACCTTC. It specifies CASHRGLPGRGYGYTF. V usage is TRBV30 and J usage is TRBJ1-2; 7 bases map to TRBD1. CDR3 length equals 16 residues. CDR1 and CDR2 (germline): GTSNPN, SVGIG (reference sequence). V trimming: 7 bases; J trimming: 5 bases; junction bases outside the gene matches: 19.

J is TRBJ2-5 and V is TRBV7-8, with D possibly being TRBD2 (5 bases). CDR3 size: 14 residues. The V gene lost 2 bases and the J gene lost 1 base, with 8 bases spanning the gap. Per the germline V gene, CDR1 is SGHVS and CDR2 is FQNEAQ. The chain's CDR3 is CASSLRGFQETQYF. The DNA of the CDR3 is TGTGCCAGCAGCTTACGGGGTTTCCAAGAGACCCAGTACTTC.

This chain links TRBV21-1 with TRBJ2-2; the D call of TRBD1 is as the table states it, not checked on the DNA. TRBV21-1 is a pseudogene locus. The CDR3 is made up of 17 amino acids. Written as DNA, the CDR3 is TGTGCCAGCAGCAAGGGGGACAGGTCCTCGAACACCGGGGAGCTGTTTTTT. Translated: CASSKGDRSSNTGELFF.

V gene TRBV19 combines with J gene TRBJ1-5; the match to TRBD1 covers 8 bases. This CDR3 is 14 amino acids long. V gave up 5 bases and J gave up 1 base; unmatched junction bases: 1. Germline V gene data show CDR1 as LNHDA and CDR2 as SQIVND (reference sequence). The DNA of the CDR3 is TGTGCCAGTAGTCAGGGGGCCAGCAATCAGCCCCAGCATTTT. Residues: CASSQGASNQPQHF.

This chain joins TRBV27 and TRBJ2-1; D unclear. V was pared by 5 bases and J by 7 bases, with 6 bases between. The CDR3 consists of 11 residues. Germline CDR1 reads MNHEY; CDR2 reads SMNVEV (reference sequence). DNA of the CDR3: TGTGCCAGCAGTCCCCGTAATGAGCAGTTCTTC. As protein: CASSPRNEQFF.

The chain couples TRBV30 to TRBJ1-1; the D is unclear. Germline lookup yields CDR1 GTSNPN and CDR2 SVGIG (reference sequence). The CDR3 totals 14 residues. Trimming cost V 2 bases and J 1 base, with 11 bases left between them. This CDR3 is CAWSRPKRNTEAFF. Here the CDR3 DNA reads TGTGCCTGGAGTCGGCCGAAAAGGAACACTGAAGCTTTCTTT.

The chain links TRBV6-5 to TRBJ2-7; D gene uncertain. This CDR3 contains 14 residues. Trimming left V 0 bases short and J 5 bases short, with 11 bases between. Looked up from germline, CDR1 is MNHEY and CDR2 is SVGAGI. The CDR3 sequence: CASSYSGKKNEQYF. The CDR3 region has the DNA TGTGCCAGCAGTTACTCGGGGAAAAAGAACGAGCAGTACTTC.

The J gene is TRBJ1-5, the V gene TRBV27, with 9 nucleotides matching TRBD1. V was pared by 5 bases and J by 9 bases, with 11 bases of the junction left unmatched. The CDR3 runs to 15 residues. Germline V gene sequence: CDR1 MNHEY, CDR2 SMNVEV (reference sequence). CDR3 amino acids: CASSPDRGMTRPQHF. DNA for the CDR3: TGTGCCAGCAGTCCGGACAGGGGAATGACGCGGCCCCAGCATTTT.

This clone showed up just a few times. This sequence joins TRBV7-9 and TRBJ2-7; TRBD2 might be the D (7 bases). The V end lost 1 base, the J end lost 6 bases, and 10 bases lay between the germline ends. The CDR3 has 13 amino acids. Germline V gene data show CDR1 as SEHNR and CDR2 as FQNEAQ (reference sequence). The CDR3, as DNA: TGTGCCAGCAGCTTAGTGGGGGGGGCCGAGCAGTACTTC. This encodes CASSLVGGAEQYF.

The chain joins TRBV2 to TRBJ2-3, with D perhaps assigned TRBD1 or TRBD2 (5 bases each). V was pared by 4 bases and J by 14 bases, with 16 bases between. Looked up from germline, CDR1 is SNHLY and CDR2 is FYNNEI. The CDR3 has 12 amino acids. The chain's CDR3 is CASSVLQGRGYF. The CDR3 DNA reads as TGTGCCAGCAGTGTTCTGCAGGGCCGGGGGTATTTT.

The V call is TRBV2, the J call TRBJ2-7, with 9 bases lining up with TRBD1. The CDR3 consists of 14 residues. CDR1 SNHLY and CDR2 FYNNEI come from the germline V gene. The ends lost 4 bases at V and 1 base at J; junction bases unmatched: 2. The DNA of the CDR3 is TGTGCCAGCAGTGGGGGGACAGGGTCCTACGAGCAGTACTTC. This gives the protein CASSGGTGSYEQYF.

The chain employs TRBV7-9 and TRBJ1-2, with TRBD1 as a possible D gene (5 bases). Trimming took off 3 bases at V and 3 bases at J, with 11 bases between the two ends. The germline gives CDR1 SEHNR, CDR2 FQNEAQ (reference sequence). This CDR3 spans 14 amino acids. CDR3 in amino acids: CASSFRGLDYGYTF. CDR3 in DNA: TGTGCCAGCAGCTTTAGGGGCCTAGACTATGGCTACACCTTC.

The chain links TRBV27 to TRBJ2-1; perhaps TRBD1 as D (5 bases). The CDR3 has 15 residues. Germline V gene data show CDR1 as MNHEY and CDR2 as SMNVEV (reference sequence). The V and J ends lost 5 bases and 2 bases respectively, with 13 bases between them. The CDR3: CASSLRETAYNEQFF. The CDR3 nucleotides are TGTGCCAGCAGTCTCAGGGAAACGGCCTACAATGAGCAGTTCTTC.

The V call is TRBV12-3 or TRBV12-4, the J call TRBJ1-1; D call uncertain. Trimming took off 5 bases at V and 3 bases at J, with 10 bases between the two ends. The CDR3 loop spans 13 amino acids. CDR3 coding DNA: TGTGCCAGCAGTCCCCGTGGGGACACTGAAGCTTTCTTT. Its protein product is CASSPRGDTEAFF.

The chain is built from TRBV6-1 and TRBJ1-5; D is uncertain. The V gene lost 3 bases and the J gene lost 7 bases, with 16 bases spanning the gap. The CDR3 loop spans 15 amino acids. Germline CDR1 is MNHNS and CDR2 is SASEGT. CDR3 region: CASSEGVRGNQPQHF. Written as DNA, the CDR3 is TGTGCCAGCAGTGAGGGAGTGCGGGGAAACCAGCCCCAGCATTTT.

The CDR3 DNA reads TGTGCCACCAGCAGAGATTTGGCCTACGAGCAGTACTTC. Translation: CATSRDLAYEQYF. The rearrangement links TRBV15 to TRBJ2-7; no firm D call. The CDR3 runs 13 residues. The V end was cut by 0 bases, the J end by 2 bases, with 5 bases between. The germline V gene encodes CDR1 LNHNV and CDR2 YYDKDF (reference sequence).